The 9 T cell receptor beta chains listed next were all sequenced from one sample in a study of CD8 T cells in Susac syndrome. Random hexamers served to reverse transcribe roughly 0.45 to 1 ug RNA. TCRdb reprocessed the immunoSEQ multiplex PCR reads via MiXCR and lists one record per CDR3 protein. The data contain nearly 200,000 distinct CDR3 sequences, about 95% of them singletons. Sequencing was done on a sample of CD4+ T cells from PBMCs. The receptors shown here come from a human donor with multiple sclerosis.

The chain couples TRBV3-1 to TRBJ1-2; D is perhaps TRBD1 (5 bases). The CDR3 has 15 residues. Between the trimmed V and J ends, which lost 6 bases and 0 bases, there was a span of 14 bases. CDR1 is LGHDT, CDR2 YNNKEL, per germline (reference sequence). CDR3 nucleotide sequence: TGTGCCAGCAGTTTGTCCGGGGGAGCTAACTATGGCTACACCTTC. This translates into CASSLSGGANYGYTF.

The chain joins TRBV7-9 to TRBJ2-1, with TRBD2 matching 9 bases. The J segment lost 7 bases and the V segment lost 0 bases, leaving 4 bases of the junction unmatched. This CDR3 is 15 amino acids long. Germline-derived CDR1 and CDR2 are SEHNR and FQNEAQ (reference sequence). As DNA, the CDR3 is TGTGCCAGCAGCTTAGCGGTAGCGGGAGAGAATGAGCAGTTCTTC. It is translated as CASSLAVAGENEQFF. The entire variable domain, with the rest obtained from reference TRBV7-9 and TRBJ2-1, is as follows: DTGVSQNPRHKITKRGQNVTFRCDPISEHNRLYWYRQTLGQGPEFLTYFQNEAQLEKSRLLSDRFSAERPKGSFSTLEIQRTEQGDSAMYLCASSLAVAGENEQFFGPGTRLTVL.

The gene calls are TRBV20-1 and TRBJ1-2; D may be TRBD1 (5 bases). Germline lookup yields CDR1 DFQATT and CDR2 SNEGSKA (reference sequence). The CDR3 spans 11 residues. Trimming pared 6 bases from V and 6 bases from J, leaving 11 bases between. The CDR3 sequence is CSAAQGHGYTF. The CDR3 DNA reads TGCAGTGCAGCTCAGGGACATGGCTACACCTTC.

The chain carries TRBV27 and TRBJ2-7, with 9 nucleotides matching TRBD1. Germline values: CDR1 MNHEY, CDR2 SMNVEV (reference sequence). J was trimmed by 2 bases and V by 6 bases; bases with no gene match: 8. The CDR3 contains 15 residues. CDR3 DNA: TGTGCCAGCAGGGCTACAGGGGGCGTCACCTACGAGCAGTACTTC. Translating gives CASRATGGVTYEQYF.

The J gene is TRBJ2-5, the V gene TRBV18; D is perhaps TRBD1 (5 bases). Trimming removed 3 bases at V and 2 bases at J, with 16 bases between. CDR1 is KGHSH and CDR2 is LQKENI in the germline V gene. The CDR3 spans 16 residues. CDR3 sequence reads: CASSPPSAGRQETQYF. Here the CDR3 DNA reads TGTGCCAGCTCACCCCCCTCGGCAGGGCGGCAAGAGACCCAGTACTTC.

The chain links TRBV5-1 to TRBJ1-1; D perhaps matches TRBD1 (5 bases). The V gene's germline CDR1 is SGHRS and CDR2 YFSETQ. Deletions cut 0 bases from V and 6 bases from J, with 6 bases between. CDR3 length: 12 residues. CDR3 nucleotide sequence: TGCGCCAGCAGCTTGGAGGGGCCTGAAGCTTTCTTT. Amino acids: CASSLEGPEAFF.

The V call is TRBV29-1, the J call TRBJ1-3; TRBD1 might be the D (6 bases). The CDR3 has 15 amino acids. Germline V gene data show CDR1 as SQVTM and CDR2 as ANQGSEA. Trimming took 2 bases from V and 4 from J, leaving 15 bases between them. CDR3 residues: CSVEYEGGSGNTIYF. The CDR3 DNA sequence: TGCAGCGTTGAATATGAGGGGGGATCGGGAAACACCATATATTTT.

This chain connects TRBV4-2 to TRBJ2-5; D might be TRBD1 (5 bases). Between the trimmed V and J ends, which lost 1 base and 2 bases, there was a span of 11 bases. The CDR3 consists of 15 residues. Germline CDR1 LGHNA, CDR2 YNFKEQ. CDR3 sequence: CASSQGVGRQETQYF. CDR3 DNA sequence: TGTGCCAGCAGCCAAGGGGTGGGGCGGCAAGAGACCCAGTACTTC.

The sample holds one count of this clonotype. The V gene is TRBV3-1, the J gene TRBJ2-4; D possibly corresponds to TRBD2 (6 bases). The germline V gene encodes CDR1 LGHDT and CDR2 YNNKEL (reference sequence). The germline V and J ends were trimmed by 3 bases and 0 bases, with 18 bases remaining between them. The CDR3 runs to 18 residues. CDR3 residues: CASSHRGSGVLAKNIQYF. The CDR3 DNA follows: TGTGCCAGCAGCCACAGAGGTTCGGGAGTCCTAGCCAAAAACATTCAGTACTTC. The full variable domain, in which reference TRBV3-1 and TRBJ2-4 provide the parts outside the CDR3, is DTAVSQTPKYLVTQMGNDKSIKCEQNLGHDTMYWYKQDSKKFLKIMFSYNNKELIINETVPNRFSPKSPDKAHLNLHINSLELGDSAVYFCASSHRGSGVLAKNIQYFGAGTRLSVL.